The rows below give T cell receptor beta chains drawn from one sample of a study of T cells in tuberculosis. Only in-frame clones appear in the TCRdb table, and some are missing; sequencing was by immunoSEQ multiplex PCR. The repertoire holds about 37,000 clones, with 94% as singletons. The source material was PBMCs. The receptor source for this set is a donor aged 10 to 29 with latent tuberculosis or without tuberculosis infection. Some clones in this sample may be carry-over from other donors' samples. Both conserved end residues are part of each CDR3. Fields, in order: J gene, CDR3 length, clone size, D gene, V gene, CDR3 DNA, CDR3 protein. D genes are given only for firm matches. Only part of the rows carry a size: once, few, many, or a class if the clone is expanded.

TRBJ2-3 | 15 | . | TRBD1 | TRBV7-9 | TGTGCCAGCAGCTTATCGGGGACAGGGTCAGATACGCAGTATTTT | CASSLSGTGSDTQYF
TRBJ1-4 | 13 | . | . | TRBV30 | TGTGCCTGGCAAAGGGACATGGAGGAAAAACTGTTTTTT | CAWQRDMEEKLFF
TRBJ2-2 | 14 | . | . | TRBV6-5 | TGTGCCAGCAGTCCGGTTATCAACACCGGGGAGCTGTTTTTT | CASSPVINTGELFF
TRBJ1-3 | 14 | . | . | TRBV23-1 | TGCGCCAGCACCCCCTTCTCTTCTGGAAACACCATATATTTT | CASTPFSSGNTIYF
TRBJ1-1 | 14 | once | . | TRBV7-8 | TGTGCCAGCAGCTTGGGCCTCATGAACACTGAAGCTTTCTTT | CASSLGLMNTEAFF
TRBJ2-2 | 14 | . | . | TRBV27 | TGTGCCAGCAGTTTATCCCTAGCACCCGGGGAGCTGTTTTTT | CASSLSLAPGELFF
TRBJ1-6 | 16 | . | . | TRBV5-4 | TGTGCCAGCAGCTACCCGGGGAGCTCCTATAATTCACCCCTCCACTTT | CASSYPGSSYNSPLHF
TRBJ2-1 | 15 | . | TRBD1 | TRBV11-2 | TGTGCCAGCAGCTCCAGGGGGCCGAACTACAATGAGCAGTTCTTC | CASSSRGPNYNEQFF
TRBJ1-3 | 17 | . | . | TRBV5-1 | TGCGCCAGCAGCTGGGAGGCAGCCCTGGGCTCTGGAAACACCATATATTTT | CASSWEAALGSGNTIYF
TRBJ1-5 | 15 | . | . | TRBV27 | TGTGCCAGCAGTTTGGGGAGGGGGAGCAATCAGCCCCAGCATTTT | CASSLGRGSNQPQHF
TRBJ1-1 | 17 | . | . | TRBV19 | TGTGCCAGTAGTACCCCCACCCCGACAGATCCGAACACTGAAGCTTTCTTT | CASSTPTPTDPNTEAFF
TRBJ2-7 | 16 | . | TRBD2 | TRBV4-2 | TGTGCCAGCAGCCGGACTAGCGGGGGATTCACCTACGAGCAGTACTTC | CASSRTSGGFTYEQYF
TRBJ1-1 | 18 | . | . | TRBV5-6 | TGTGCCAGCAGCCCCTTTCGATACAGGCCCGTTGCTGACACTGAAGCTTTCTTT | CASSPFRYRPVADTEAFF
TRBJ1-1 | 15 | . | . | TRBV2 | TGTGCCAGCAGGGCCCACTCACAGAGGGACACTGAAGCTTTCTTT | CASRAHSQRDTEAFF
TRBJ1-2 | 12 | . | . | TRBV4-1 | TGCGCCAGCAGCCTCGGGGGGGGTGGCTACACCTTC | CASSLGGGGYTF
TRBJ2-3 | 13 | . | . | TRBV7-3 | TGTGCCAGCAGCTTTGTAGGCACAGATACGCAGTATTTT | CASSFVGTDTQYF
TRBJ2-1 | 16 | few | TRBD2 | TRBV6-5 | TGTGCCAGCAGTTACTCGTCAAGCGGGGGGGACAATGAGCAGTTCTTC | CASSYSSSGGDNEQFF
TRBJ2-7 | 14 | . | TRBD1 | TRBV6-6 | TGTGCCAGCAGCCGGACAGGGGGCTCCTACGAGCAGTACTTC | CASSRTGGSYEQYF
TRBJ2-7 | 15 | . | TRBD2 | TRBV7-9 | TGTGCCAGCAGCGTGAGGGGAGGGATTCCCTACGAGCAGTACTTC | CASSVRGGIPYEQYF
TRBJ2-1 | 14 | . | . | TRBV7-8 | TGTGCCAGCAGCCTCAAGGCGGGATACAATGAGCAGTTCTTC | CASSLKAGYNEQFF
TRBJ1-5 | 20 | . | . | TRBV21-1 | TGTGCCAGCAGCAAGACGGAGGGTAGGGATTTCAGGGAGAGCAATCAGCCCCAGCATTTT | CASSKTEGRDFRESNQPQHF
TRBJ2-5 | 16 | . | . | TRBV12-5 | TGTGCTAGTGGTTTGGTACAGGTCAGGGGTAAGGAGACCCAGTACTTC | CASGLVQVRGKETQYF
TRBJ2-7 | 16 | . | TRBD1 | TRBV7-8 | TGTGCCAGCAGCCCAGGGCGACAGGGGCTTTACTACGAGCAGTACTTC | CASSPGRQGLYYEQYF
TRBJ2-1 | 19 | . | TRBD2 | TRBV5-1 | TGCGCCAGCAGCTTGGTAGGGCTAGCGGGGGCCCCCTCCTACAATGAGCAGTTCTTC | CASSLVGLAGAPSYNEQFF
TRBJ2-5 | 15 | . | TRBD2 | TRBV7-9 | TGTGCCAGCAGCCCGACTAGCGGAGGCCAAGAGACCCAGTACTTC | CASSPTSGGQETQYF
TRBJ1-5 | 14 | . | . | TRBV6-5 | TGTGCCAGCAGTTACCGGGGGAGCAATCAGCCCCAGCATTTT | CASSYRGSNQPQHF
TRBJ1-1 | 13 | . | . | TRBV2 | TGTGCCAGCAGCGCGGAGAAGAACACTGAAGCTTTCTTT | CASSAEKNTEAFF
TRBJ2-7 | 16 | . | TRBD1 | TRBV27 | TGTGCCAGCAGACGGACAGGGTCTCCCCTACGCTACGAGCAGTACTTC | CASRRTGSPLRYEQYF
TRBJ1-5 | 15 | . | . | TRBV5-1 | TGCGCCAGCAGCCCGGGGGAGGTCAGCAATCAGCCCCAGCATTTT | CASSPGEVSNQPQHF
TRBJ1-2 | 16 | . | . | TRBV4-1 | TGCGCCAGCAGCATCACCCCCTCAACAGGGTACTATGGCTACACCTTC | CASSITPSTGYYGYTF
TRBJ2-1 | 16 | . | TRBD2 | TRBV7-9 | TGTGCCAGCAGCCAATCCGGGCGGGGGGTGTACAATGAGCAGTTCTTC | CASSQSGRGVYNEQFF
TRBJ1-1 | 16 | . | TRBD1 | TRBV10-2 | TGCGCCAGCAGTGGAGTCGGGACAGGGCGGAACACTGAAGCTTTCTTT | CASSGVGTGRNTEAFF
TRBJ1-1 | 11 | once | . | TRBV20-1 | TGCAGTGCTAGCTGGAACACTGAAGCTTTCTTT | CSASWNTEAFF
TRBJ2-1 | 13 | once | TRBD1 | TRBV30 | TGTGCCTGGAGTGTTGACAGGGCATATGAGCAGTTCTTC | CAWSVDRAYEQFF
TRBJ2-4 | 17 | . | TRBD1 | TRBV18 | TGTGCCAGCTCAATGAACAGGGGGAGACCGGGGAAAAACATTCAGTACTTC | CASSMNRGRPGKNIQYF
TRBJ2-1 | 18 | once | TRBD2 | TRBV11-2 | TGTGCCAGCAGCTTAGAAAAGGGCGGACTAGCGGGGTTAAATGAGCAGTTCTTC | CASSLEKGGLAGLNEQFF
TRBJ2-5 | 15 | . | TRBD2 | TRBV6-5 | TGTGCCAGCACCTCTAGCGGGGGGACCCAAGAGACCCAGTACTTC | CASTSSGGTQETQYF
TRBJ2-3 | 19 | once | TRBD1 | TRBV4-3 | TGCGCCAGCAGCCAAGATAAAGACGGACAGGGCGGACTTACAGATACGCAGTATTTT | CASSQDKDGQGGLTDTQYF
TRBJ1-3 | 16 | . | . | TRBV7-9 | TGTGCCAGCAGCTTAGGACTTTTCGAGCCTGGAAACACCATATATTTT | CASSLGLFEPGNTIYF
TRBJ2-2 | 14 | . | TRBD1 | TRBV19 | TGTGCCAGCACCGGGACAGGGGACACCGGGGAGCTGTTTTTT | CASTGTGDTGELFF
TRBJ2-3 | 15 | . | . | TRBV18 | TGTGCCAGCTCACCATCGGGGGTCCTCACAGATACGCAGTATTTT | CASSPSGVLTDTQYF
TRBJ1-3 | 16 | . | . | TRBV30 | TGTGCCTGGAGTGTATTTGGTACAAGCTCTGGAAACACCATATATTTT | CAWSVFGTSSGNTIYF
TRBJ1-2 | 15 | . | TRBD1 | TRBV6-5 | TGTGCCAGCAGTTACCAGGGAGACAGGGGAAGAGGCTACACCTTC | CASSYQGDRGRGYTF
TRBJ2-4 | 14 | . | TRBD1 | TRBV7-2 | TGTGCCAGCAGCCGAAGAACAGGGGAGAGCATTCAGTACTTC | CASSRRTGESIQYF
TRBJ2-7 | 13 | . | . | TRBV7-2 | TGTGCCAGCAGCTTTACGGACAGTAACGAGCAGTACTTC | CASSFTDSNEQYF
TRBJ1-1 | 12 | . | . | TRBV19 | TGTGCCAGTAGTATGAGGGAGCCTGAAGCTTTCTTT | CASSMREPEAFF
TRBJ1-4 | 15 | . | . | TRBV6-6 | TGTGCCAGCACCGACGCAGGGAAGACTAATGAAAAACTGTTTTTT | CASTDAGKTNEKLFF
TRBJ2-4 | 15 | medium-sized | TRBD1 | TRBV13 | TGTGCCAGCAGCTCCGCCCAGGGGGCTGAAAACATTCAGTACTTC | CASSSAQGAENIQYF
TRBJ1-1 | 15 | once | TRBD1 | TRBV7-2 | TGTGCCAGCAGCGTCCAGACAGGGACGAACACTGAAGCTTTCTTT | CASSVQTGTNTEAFF
TRBJ1-2 | 13 | . | . | TRBV27 | TGTGCCAGCAGTTTATCGACAAACTATGGCTACACCTTC | CASSLSTNYGYTF
TRBJ2-1 | 14 | . | TRBD1 | TRBV5-6 | TGTGCCAGCAGCTTGGGGGACAGAAACAATGAGCAGTTCTTC | CASSLGDRNNEQFF
TRBJ2-1 | 17 | . | TRBD2 | TRBV4-3 | TGCGCCAGCAGCCAAGATACGCGAGCGGGATCCTACAATGAGCAGTTCTTC | CASSQDTRAGSYNEQFF
TRBJ2-2 | 17 | . | . | TRBV10-1 | TGCGCCAGCAGTGAGTCGGCGACCCTGGGCGACACCGGGGAGCTGTTTTTT | CASSESATLGDTGELFF